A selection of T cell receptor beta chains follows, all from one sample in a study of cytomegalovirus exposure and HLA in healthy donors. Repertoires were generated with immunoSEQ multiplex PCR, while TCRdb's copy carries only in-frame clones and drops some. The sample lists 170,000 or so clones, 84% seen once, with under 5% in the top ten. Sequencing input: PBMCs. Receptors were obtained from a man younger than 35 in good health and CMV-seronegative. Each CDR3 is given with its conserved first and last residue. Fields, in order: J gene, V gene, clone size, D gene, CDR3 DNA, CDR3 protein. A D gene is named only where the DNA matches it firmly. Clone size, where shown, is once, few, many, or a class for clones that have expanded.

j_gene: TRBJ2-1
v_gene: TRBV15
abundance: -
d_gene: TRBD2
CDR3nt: TGTGCCACCAGCCGCTCCCGGGGGGGGACCTACAATGAGCAGTTCTTC
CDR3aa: CATSRSRGGTYNEQFF

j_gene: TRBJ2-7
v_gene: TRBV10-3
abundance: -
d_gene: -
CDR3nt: TGTGCCATCAGTGAGTCGTGGGACATCACCTACGAGCAGTACTTC
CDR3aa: CAISESWDITYEQYF

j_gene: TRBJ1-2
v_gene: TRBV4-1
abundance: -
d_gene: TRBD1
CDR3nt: TGCGCCAGCAGCCAGGACGGACAGGGCTATGGCTACACCTTC
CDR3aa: CASSQDGQGYGYTF

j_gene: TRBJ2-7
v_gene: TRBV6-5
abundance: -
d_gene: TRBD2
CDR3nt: TGTGCCAGCAGTCGTAGCGGGCGCTCCTACGAGCAGTACTTC
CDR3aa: CASSRSGRSYEQYF

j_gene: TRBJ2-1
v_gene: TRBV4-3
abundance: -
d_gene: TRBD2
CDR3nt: TGCGCCAGCAGCCAAGGACTAGCCCATAGCAATGAGCAGTTCTTC
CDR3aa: CASSQGLAHSNEQFF

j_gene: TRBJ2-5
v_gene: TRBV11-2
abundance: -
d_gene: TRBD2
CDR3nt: TGTGCCAGCAGCTCAACTAGCGGCCAAGAGACCCAGTACTTC
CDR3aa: CASSSTSGQETQYF

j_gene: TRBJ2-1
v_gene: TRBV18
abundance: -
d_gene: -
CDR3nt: TGTGCCAGCTCAGGGCGAGTCACCGCCTTGGAGCAGTTCTTC
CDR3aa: CASSGRVTALEQFF

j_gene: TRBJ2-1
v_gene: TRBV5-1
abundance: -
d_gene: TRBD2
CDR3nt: TGCGCCAGCAGCCCGGGACTAGCGGCAAAAAGGTTCTACAATGAGCAGTTCTTC
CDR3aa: CASSPGLAAKRFYNEQFF

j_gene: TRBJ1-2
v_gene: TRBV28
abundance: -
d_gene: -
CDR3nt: TGTGCCAGCAGTTGGGGGGGGCTCTCTAACTATGGCTACACCTTC
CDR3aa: CASSWGGLSNYGYTF

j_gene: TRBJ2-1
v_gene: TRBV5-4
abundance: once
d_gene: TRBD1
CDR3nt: TGTGCCAGCAGCTTAACACAGGGGTACTACAATGAGCAGTTCTTC
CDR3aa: CASSLTQGYYNEQFF

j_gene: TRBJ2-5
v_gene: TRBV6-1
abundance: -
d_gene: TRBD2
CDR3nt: TGTGCCAGCAGTGATCGGGGACTAGCGGCAGAGACCCAGTACTTC
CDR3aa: CASSDRGLAAETQYF

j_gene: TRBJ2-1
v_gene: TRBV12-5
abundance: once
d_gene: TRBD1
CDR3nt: TGTGCTAGTGGTTTGGGACAGGGTCATAATGAGCAGTTCTTC
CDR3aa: CASGLGQGHNEQFF

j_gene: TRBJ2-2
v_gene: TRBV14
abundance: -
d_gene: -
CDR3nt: TGTGCCAGCAGCCACGACTTTCACACCGGGGAGCTGTTTTTT
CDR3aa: CASSHDFHTGELFF

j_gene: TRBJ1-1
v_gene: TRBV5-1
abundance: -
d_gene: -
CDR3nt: TGCGCCAGCAGCGCAACACAGGGACTGAACACTGAAGCTTTCTTT
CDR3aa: CASSATQGLNTEAFF

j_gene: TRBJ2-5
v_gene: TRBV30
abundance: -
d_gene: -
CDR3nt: TGTGCCTGGAGTGAGGTGGCCTCTTTGGGCGAGACCCAGTACTTC
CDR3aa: CAWSEVASLGETQYF

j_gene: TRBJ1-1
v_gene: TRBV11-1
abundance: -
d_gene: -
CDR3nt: TGTGCCAGCAGCCGCACAAGGGGTGGGAACACTGAAGCTTTCTTT
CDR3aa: CASSRTRGGNTEAFF

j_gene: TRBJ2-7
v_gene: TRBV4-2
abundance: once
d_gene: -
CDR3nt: TGTGCCAGCAGCCATCGCGGCGGCCAAACCTACGAGCAGTACTTC
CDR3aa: CASSHRGGQTYEQYF

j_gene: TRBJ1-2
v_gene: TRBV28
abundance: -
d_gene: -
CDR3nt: TGTGCCAGCCCTCGGAGGGTCACCACCTTC
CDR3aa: CASPRRVTTF

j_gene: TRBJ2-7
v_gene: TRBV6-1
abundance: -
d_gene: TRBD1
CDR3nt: TGTGCCAGCAGTGGAGACAGGGGCCACGAGCAGTACTTC
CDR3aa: CASSGDRGHEQYF

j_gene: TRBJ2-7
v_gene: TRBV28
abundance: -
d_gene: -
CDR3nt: TGTGCCAGTGGAGGGGTGGCTTACGAGCAGTACTTC
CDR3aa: CASGGVAYEQYF

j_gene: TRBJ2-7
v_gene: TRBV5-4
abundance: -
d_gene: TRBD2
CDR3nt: TGCGCCAGCAGCCAGGAACTAGCGGAGTCCTACGAGCAGTACTTC
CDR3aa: CASSQELAESYEQYF

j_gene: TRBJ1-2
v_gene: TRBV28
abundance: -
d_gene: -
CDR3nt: TGTGCCAGCAGTTTAATTTTCTCTCCGGGCTACACCTTC
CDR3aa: CASSLIFSPGYTF

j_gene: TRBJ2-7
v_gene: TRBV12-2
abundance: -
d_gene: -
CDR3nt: TGTGCAAGTCGCTTAACCCGACTAGCTGGGGCCTCCTACGAGCAGTACTTC
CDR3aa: CASRLTRLAGASYEQYF

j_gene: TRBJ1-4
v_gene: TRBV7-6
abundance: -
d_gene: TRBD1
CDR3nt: TGTGCCAGCAGCTTAAACCCAGGGGGGTCTAATGAAAAACTGTTTTTT
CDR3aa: CASSLNPGGSNEKLFF

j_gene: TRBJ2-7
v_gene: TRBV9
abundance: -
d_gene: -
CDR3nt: TGTGCCAGCAGCGTAGCAGAACAGGGCTACGAGCAGTACTTC
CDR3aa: CASSVAEQGYEQYF

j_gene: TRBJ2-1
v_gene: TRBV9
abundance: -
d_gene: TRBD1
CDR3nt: TGTGCCAGCAACCTAGATGGGACAGAAGCCTACAATGAGCAGTTCTTC
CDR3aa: CASNLDGTEAYNEQFF

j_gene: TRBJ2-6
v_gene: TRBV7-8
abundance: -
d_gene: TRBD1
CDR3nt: TGTGCCAGCAGGCCCGGGACAGGGGGACCCGGGGCCAACGTCCTGACTTTC
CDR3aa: CASRPGTGGPGANVLTF

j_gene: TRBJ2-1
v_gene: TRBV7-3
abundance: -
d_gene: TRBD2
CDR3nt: TGTGCCAGCAGCCCTCTAGCGGGAGGGTTAACAAATGAGCAGTTCTTC
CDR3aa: CASSPLAGGLTNEQFF

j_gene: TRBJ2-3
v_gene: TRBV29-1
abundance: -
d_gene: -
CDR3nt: TGCAGCGCCAGGCCCTACACAGATACGCAGTATTTT
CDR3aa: CSARPYTDTQYF

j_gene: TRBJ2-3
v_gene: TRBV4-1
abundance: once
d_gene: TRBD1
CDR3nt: TGCGCCAGCACCCCCGGCCCGGGACAGGGAAGTTTTAGCACAGATACGCAGTATTTT
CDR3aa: CASTPGPGQGSFSTDTQYF

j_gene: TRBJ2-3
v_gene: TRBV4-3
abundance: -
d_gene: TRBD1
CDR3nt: TGCGCCAGCAGCCAACTCGGACAGGGGGCGTCCCGCTTAAATACGCAGTATTTT
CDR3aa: CASSQLGQGASRLNTQYF

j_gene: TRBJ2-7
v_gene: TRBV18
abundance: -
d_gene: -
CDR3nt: TGTGCCAGCTCACCACCCGGTCGAGGGGGTACGCAGTACTTC
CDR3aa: CASSPPGRGGTQYF

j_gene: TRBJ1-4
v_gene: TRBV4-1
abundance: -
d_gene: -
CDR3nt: TGCGCCAGCAGCCCACTCGGGACTAATGAAAAACTGTTTTTT
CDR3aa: CASSPLGTNEKLFF